The rows below give T cell receptor beta chains drawn from one sample of a study of human thymus T cells. The data were produced by immunoSEQ multiplex PCR, yet TCRdb's version contains in-frame clones alone and is incomplete. The sample holds roughly 77,000 clones; roughly 96% are singletons and the top ten take around 0.034%. The sequenced material came from thymus tissue. These TCRs come from a girl under three years old with a congenital heart defect but otherwise immunologically healthy. Each CDR3 is given with its conserved first and last residue. The D gene is left open where the match is weak. Only part of the rows carry a size: once, few, many, or a class if the clone is expanded.

>.|TRBV6-1|.|TRBJ2-3
TGTGCCAGCAGTGATCAGGGGAGGATAGATACGCAGTATTTT
CASSDQGRIDTQYF
>TRBD2|TRBV29-1|.|TRBJ2-6
TGCAGCGTTGAACGCCTAGCGGGAGGGGTCACTGGGGCCAACGTCCTGACTTTC
CSVERLAGGVTGANVLTF
>TRBD1|TRBV7-9|.|TRBJ2-3
TGTGCCAGCAGCGTGCCGGGACAGGGGGCAGATACGCAGTATTTT
CASSVPGQGADTQYF
>.|TRBV7-9|.|TRBJ2-5
TGTGCCAGCAGCCGAGAGGGGGGTGGAAAAGAGACCCAGTACTTC
CASSREGGGKETQYF
>TRBD2|TRBV28|.|TRBJ2-7
TGTGCCAGCAGCCCGCCGGGACTACCATACGAGCAGTACTTC
CASSPPGLPYEQYF
>.|TRBV18|.|TRBJ1-1
TGTGCCAGCTCACCGCCCGGGAGGACGGGTGACACTGAAGCTTTCTTT
CASSPPGRTGDTEAFF
>.|TRBV4-1|.|TRBJ2-3
TGCGCCAGCAGCCAAGCCCTTGCTACGGGAGCAAGCACAGATACGCAGTATTTT
CASSQALATGASTDTQYF
>TRBD2|TRBV4-2|.|TRBJ2-7
TGTGCCAGCAGCCACGGGAGGGGTGCCTACGAGCAGTACTTC
CASSHGRGAYEQYF
>.|TRBV28|.|TRBJ2-7
TGTGCCAGTCGTCGTGACTTCGAGCCTTCCTACGAGCAGTACTTC
CASRRDFEPSYEQYF
>TRBD2|TRBV6-1|.|TRBJ2-7
TGTGCCAGCAGTGAAGAGGAGCGGGAGGTATTC
CASSEEEREVF
>.|TRBV27|.|TRBJ1-4
TGTGCCAGCAGTTTGATAGGACGTAGAAATGAAAAACTGTTTTTT
CASSLIGRRNEKLFF
>TRBD2|TRBV5-1|.|TRBJ2-3
TGCGCCAGCAGCTTGCCCCCTTTTGCGCGGGAGGGCCGCCATCCTAGCACAGATACGCAGTATTTT
CASSLPPFAREGRHPSTDTQYF
>.|TRBV28|once|TRBJ1-2
TGTGCCAGCAGTAATGAGCGGGGTCGGGGCTACACCTTC
CASSNERGRGYTF
>.|TRBV21-1|.|TRBJ2-2
TGTGCCAGCAGCAAAGCTACAGAAGACACCGGGGAGCTGTTTTTT
CASSKATEDTGELFF
>.|TRBV18|.|TRBJ1-2
TGTGCCAGCTCACCTTCCGGGACCGAGAACTATGGCTACACCTTC
CASSPSGTENYGYTF
>TRBD1|TRBV28|.|TRBJ1-2
TGTGCCAGCTGGCACGAGGGGACAGGGGGCTTCTTTAACTATGGCTACACCTTC
CASWHEGTGGFFNYGYTF
>.|TRBV4-3|.|TRBJ2-7
TGCGCCAGCAGCCACAAAATCGAGGAGGTTTATAGTCAACGGATATACGAGCAGTACTTC
CASSHKIEEVYSQRIYEQYF
>.|TRBV13|.|TRBJ2-1
TGTGCCAGCAGCTTTAGCCACAATGAGCAGTTCTTC
CASSFSHNEQFF
>TRBD2|TRBV28|.|TRBJ2-2
TGTGCCAGCACCCCAAGCGGGAGGGCCACCGGGGAGCTGTTTTTT
CASTPSGRATGELFF
>.|TRBV19|once|TRBJ1-4
TGTGCCAGTAGTGAGGGGGTTGAAAAACTGTTTTTT
CASSEGVEKLFF
>.|TRBV29-1|.|TRBJ2-6
TGCAGCGTTGAATGGGGACAAGTTAATCCTGGGGCCAACGTCCTGACTTTC
CSVEWGQVNPGANVLTF
>.|TRBV4-1|.|TRBJ2-2
TGCGCCAGCAGCCATTCCGAGTCCTTTAACACCGGGGAGCTGTTTTTT
CASSHSESFNTGELFF
>TRBD2|TRBV6-4|once|TRBJ2-1
TGTGCCAGCAGTTGGACTAGCGGGAACTACAATGAGCAGTTCTTC
CASSWTSGNYNEQFF
>.|TRBV6-1|once|TRBJ2-4
TGTGCCAGCACCACGCGGGGGCCCTCCAAAAACATTCAGTACTTC
CASTTRGPSKNIQYF
>.|TRBV4-3|.|TRBJ2-2
TGCGCCAGCAGCCAATTTAACCGGGAGCCAACCGGGGAGCTGTTTTTT
CASSQFNREPTGELFF
>TRBD1|TRBV5-1|once|TRBJ1-2
TGCGCCAGCAGCTTGGCCAAGGGGGGGACAGTAGGAGGCTACACCTTC
CASSLAKGGTVGGYTF
>.|TRBV7-2|.|TRBJ2-3
TGTGCCAGCAGCTTCGCCGGGGGCCTCACAGATACGCAGTATTTT
CASSFAGGLTDTQYF
>TRBD2|TRBV6-1|.|TRBJ2-7
TGTGCCAGCACTAGCGGGACCTACGAGCAGTACTTC
CASTSGTYEQYF
>TRBD1|TRBV7-2|.|TRBJ1-1
TGTGCCAGCAGCTTCGGGATAGGACAGGAGAACATGAACACTGAAGCTTTCTTT
CASSFGIGQENMNTEAFF